This T cell receptor (beta chain) stems from a study of T cell responses to AZD1222 COVID-19 vaccine. This table comes from immunoSEQ multiplex PCR, and its TCRdb copy is limited to in-frame clones, with some not included. This table holds about 170,000 clones, 80% to 90% found once. The CDR3 is made up of 14 amino acids. The germline gives CDR1 LGHNA, CDR2 YSLEER. Trimming left V 0 bases short and J 2 bases short, with 7 bases between. The receptor's source is an adult in good health. The V gene is TRBV4-3, the J gene TRBJ1-2; D remains ambiguous. This specimen consisted of peripheral blood, obtained on day 0 of AZD1222 vaccination. The CDR3 DNA sequence: TGCGCCAGCAGCCAAGAGACGCAGAACTATGGCTACACCTTC. Translated, it gives CASSQETQNYGYTF.